Shown below are 23 T cell receptor beta chains from a single sample sequenced in a study of control samples from healthy donors and cancer patients. Assay used: immunoSEQ multiplex PCR; TCRdb lists only in-frame clones, some missing. The profile shows tens of thousands of clones, roughly 94% of them singletons. The sequenced sample was blood. The receptors come from a man aged 25 to 40 in good health.

The chain recombines TRBV5-4 with TRBJ2-5; D is perhaps TRBD1 (5 bases). V lost 0 bases to trimming and J lost 4 bases, with 13 bases between them. The CDR3 has 15 residues. The V gene's germline CDR1 is SGHNT and CDR2 YYREEE (reference sequence). The CDR3 loop is CASSLEGVNRETQYF. The CDR3 nucleotides read TGTGCCAGCAGCTTGGAAGGGGTGAATAGAGAGACCCAGTACTTC.

Comment on this clone: Sequence at one end of the junction differs from germline and may be a read error. This chain joins TRBV10-3 and TRBJ1-1; possibly TRBD1 for D (6 bases). Germline V gene sequence: CDR1 ENHRY, CDR2 SYGVKD. The CDR3 totals 13 residues. The CDR3 DNA is TGTGCCATCATTGAGCGGACAGACACTGAAGCTTTCTTT. It specifies CAIIERTDTEAFF.

The rearrangement uses TRBV12-3 or TRBV12-4 and TRBJ1-2; no clear D gene. The CDR3 has 13 amino acids. Trimming took 6 bases from V and 6 from J, leaving 14 bases between them. In nucleotides, the CDR3 is TGTGCCAGCAGCCCAGGAGGAGGGCATGGCTACACCTTC. It translates to CASSPGGGHGYTF.

With respect to this clone: The sample holds other DNA sequences that translate to the same CDR3. V is TRBV2 and J is TRBJ1-3; D unresolved. Trimming shortened V by 6 bases and J by 0 bases, and 9 bases separated the two germline ends. The CDR3 runs 14 residues. The germline CDR1 and CDR2 sequences are SNHLY and FYNNEI. This CDR3 reads CASSPGRSGNTIYF. CDR3 DNA sequence: TGTGCCAGCAGCCCGGGCCGCTCTGGAAACACCATATATTTT.

This chain uses TRBV4-2 with TRBJ1-1; tentatively, D is TRBD1 (5 bases). Germline CDR1 is LGHNA and CDR2 is YNFKEQ. V was trimmed by 4 bases and J by 3 bases, leaving 12 bases between them. This CDR3 has 14 amino acids. Here the CDR3 DNA reads TGTGCCAGCAGCCTAAGCGGGGGGGACACTGAAGCTTTCTTT. Encoded protein: CASSLSGGDTEAFF.

The chain has TRBV5-6 and TRBJ1-2; D may be TRBD1 (5 bases). The V gene's germline CDR1 is SGHDT and CDR2 YYEEEE. Trimming took 4 bases from V and 4 from J, leaving 14 bases between them. The CDR3 runs to 14 residues. The CDR3 DNA reads TGTGCCAGCAGCCCCGGGGCTGGAATCTATGGCTACACCTTC. Translation gives CASSPGAGIYGYTF.

Here the CDR3 reads CASSEGGTGTDHYEQYF. The CDR3, as DNA: TGTGCCAGCAGTGAAGGAGGCACCGGGACGGATCACTACGAGCAGTACTTC. The rearrangement joins TRBV25-1 to TRBJ2-7; tentatively, D is TRBD1 or TRBD2 (5 bases each). Germline CDR1 and CDR2: MGHDK and SYGVNS. The CDR3 has 17 amino acids. V lost 2 bases and J 3 bases, leaving 20 bases between the germline ends.

This rearrangement joins TRBV4-1 to TRBJ2-2, with TRBD1 matching over 9 bases. Germline V CDR1 and CDR2: MGHRA, YSYEKL. CDR3 size: 17 residues. The V segment lost 2 bases and the J segment 3 bases; nucleotides outside the gene matches: 7. The DNA of the CDR3 is TGCGCCAGCAGCCAACTAGGGACAGGGTTGCACACCGGGGAGCTGTTTTTT. This codes for CASSQLGTGLHTGELFF.

The chain carries TRBV7-2 and TRBJ1-6; D not resolved. This CDR3 contains 16 residues. Germline V gene sequence: CDR1 SGHTA, CDR2 FQGNSA. V was cut by 0 bases and J by 6 bases, with 12 bases left in between. CDR3 sequence (DNA): TGTGCCAGCAGCTTAGCGGGTATTTCTACTAATTCACCCCTCCACTTT. Translating gives CASSLAGISTNSPLHF.

V and J are TRBV5-1 and TRBJ2-5; D remains ambiguous. The CDR3 length is 14 residues. Deletions cut 2 bases from V and 4 bases from J, with 12 bases between. CDR1 SGHRS and CDR2 YFSETQ come from the germline V gene. The CDR3 is CASSFSVGGETQYF. The CDR3 DNA sequence: TGCGCCAGCAGCTTTTCGGTCGGCGGAGAGACCCAGTACTTC. Combining the CDR3 with reference TRBV5-1 and TRBJ2-5 gives the whole variable domain KAGVTQTPRYLIKTRGQQVTLSCSPISGHRSVSWYQQTPGQGLQFLFEYFSETQRNKGNFPGRFSGRQFSNSRSEMNVSTLELGDSALYLCASSFSVGGETQYFGPGTRLLVL.

The V gene is TRBV5-6, the J gene TRBJ1-2, with 8 bases lining up with TRBD1. J lost 9 bases, V lost 0 bases, and 7 bases had no gene match. CDR1 is SGHDT and CDR2 is YYEEEE in the germline V gene. This CDR3 spans 14 amino acids. The CDR3 reads CASSLGDRSSSYTF. In DNA, the CDR3 is TGTGCCAGCAGCTTGGGGGACAGGTCTTCAAGCTACACCTTC.

The chain combines TRBV6-5 with TRBJ2-7, with D perhaps matching TRBD1 (6 bases). V lost 2 bases and J 4 bases, leaving 15 bases between the germline ends. The CDR3 has 15 amino acids. CDR1 MNHEY and CDR2 SVGAGI come from the germline V gene. The CDR3 here is CASSYTDRTPYEQYF. In nucleotides, the CDR3 is TGTGCCAGCAGTTACACCGACAGGACTCCGTACGAGCAGTACTTC.

This chain links TRBV6-5 with TRBJ1-6, with no clear D. This CDR3 is built from 12 residues. The germline V gene has CDR1 MNHEY and CDR2 SVGAGI. The V and J ends lost 2 bases and 7 bases respectively, with 3 bases between them. CDR3 DNA sequence: TGTGCCAGCAGTTACCGAAATTCACCCCTCCACTTT. It codes for CASSYRNSPLHF.

The genes are TRBV30 and TRBJ2-7; 11 bases align to TRBD2. V lost 0 bases, J lost 0 bases, and 10 bases stayed unmatched. Germline lookup yields CDR1 GTSNPN and CDR2 SVGIG (reference sequence). The CDR3 spans 18 residues. CDR3 nucleotide sequence: TGTGCCTGGAGTGTACTCAGAACTAGCGGGGGTGACTCCTACGAGCAGTACTTC. Encoded protein: CAWSVLRTSGGDSYEQYF. Full variable domain (outside the CDR3, taken from reference TRBV30 and TRBJ2-7): SQTIHQWPATLVQPVGSPLSLECTVEGTSNPNLYWYRQAAGRGLQLLFYSVGIGQISSEVPQNLSASRPQDRQFILSSKKLLLSDSGFYLCAWSVLRTSGGDSYEQYFGPGTRLTVT.

This chain connects TRBV4-1 to TRBJ1-5, with D hard to call. CDR1 and CDR2 (germline): MGHRA, YSYEKL. Between the trimmed V and J ends, which lost 1 base and 0 bases, there was a span of 1 base. The CDR3 runs to 13 residues. The CDR3: CASSQGSNQPQHF. The CDR3 DNA is TGCGCCAGCAGCCAAGGTAGCAATCAGCCCCAGCATTTT.

The chain carries TRBV24-1 and TRBJ1-1; D remains unclear. V dropped 1 base and J dropped 8 bases, with 7 bases sitting between them. The CDR3 runs 12 residues. Germline lookup yields CDR1 KGHDR and CDR2 SFDVKD. CDR3 sequence (DNA): TGTGCCACCAGTGATTTCCTGGGCGAAGCTTTCTTT. It specifies CATSDFLGEAFF.

The chain employs TRBV4-3 and TRBJ2-3; tentative D call: TRBD2 (6 bases). The CDR3 totals 16 residues. Deletions cut 4 bases from V and 6 bases from J, with 20 bases between. Germline CDR1 LGHNA, CDR2 YSLEER. For the CDR3, the DNA is TGCGCCAGCAGCCCCGCTCCCGTCGGAGGGACCGATACGCAGTATTTT. This sequence encodes CASSPAPVGGTDTQYF.

This clone was observed a handful of times. Its ends do not fully match the called genes, so a read error is possible. The chain uses TRBV7-9 and TRBJ2-3; D remains ambiguous. The germline gives CDR1 SEHNR, CDR2 FQNEAQ (reference sequence). The CDR3 covers 15 residues. The CDR3 bases are TGTGCCAGCAGCGTAGCAGTAAAAAGCACAGATACGCAGTATTTT. Amino acids: CASSVAVKSTDTQYF.

The table lists this clone with a few counts. The rearrangement joins TRBV10-1 to TRBJ2-7; D gene unclear. V shed 8 bases and J shed 5 bases, with 16 bases lying between them. The germline gives CDR1 WNHNN, CDR2 SYGVQD (reference sequence). This CDR3 comprises 13 residues. CDR3 loop: CASSKGPYNEQYF. In DNA form, the CDR3 reads TGCGCCAGCTCTAAGGGCCCTTACAACGAGCAGTACTTC.

The CDR3 is CARKREWVSDTQYF. As DNA, the CDR3 is TGTGCCAGAAAGCGGGAGTGGGTCTCAGATACGCAGTATTTT. The J gene is TRBJ2-3, the V gene TRBV19; TRBD2 agrees at 8 bases. From germline, CDR1 is LNHDA and CDR2 SQIVND (reference sequence). After removal of 9 bases from V and 4 bases from J, the junction contained 9 bases not matched to a gene. The length of the CDR3 is 14 residues.

In the case of this clone: A read error may produce the germline difference seen at one junction end. The CDR3 DNA is TGTGCCAGCAGCTTTAGCGGGGGCACGGATACGCAGTATTTT. Protein: CASSFSGGTDTQYF. The chain carries TRBV7-3 and TRBJ2-3, with 9 bases identical to TRBD2. There are 14 residues in the CDR3. Germline V CDR1 and CDR2: SGHTA, FQGTGA.

The rearrangement uses TRBV3-1 (or the pseudogene TRBV3-2) and TRBJ2-1; 10 bases map to TRBD2. The V gene end was trimmed by 2 bases and the J gene end by 8 bases; junction bases not matched to a gene: 12. There are 17 residues in the CDR3. In germline, CDR1 is LGHDT, CDR2 YNNKEL (reference sequence). The CDR3 here is CASSQYLTSGRPDEQFF. CDR3 nucleotide sequence: TGTGCCAGCAGCCAATACCTGACTAGCGGGCGGCCGGATGAGCAGTTCTTC.

This chain links TRBV5-4 with TRBJ2-7; 7 nucleotides agree with TRBD2. Germline V gene lookup returns CDR1 SGHNT and CDR2 YYREEE (reference sequence). The CDR3 extends over 15 amino acids. The junction had 7 bases not matched to a gene; V was cut back by 0 bases and J by 4 bases. CDR3 sequence reads: CASSLDTGLGYEQYF. The CDR3 coding sequence is TGTGCCAGCAGCTTGGACACCGGACTAGGGTACGAGCAGTACTTC.